The sequence of this T cell receptor (beta chain) was determined in a study of shared clonotypes between healthy human individuals. Trimming pared 3 bases from V and 4 bases from J, leaving 17 bases between. The V gene's germline CDR1 is KGHSH and CDR2 LQKENI. The CDR3 has 16 amino acids. Generated by immunoSEQ multiplex PCR, the TCRdb table keeps only in-frame clones and is missing some. This table has more than 1 million clones, around 78% appearing once. The rearrangement links TRBV18 to TRBJ2-3; the D gene is possibly TRBD2 (6 bases). The specimen was memory CD4+ T cells from PBMCs. The subset is: CD45RA-negative fraction. The TCR was taken from a young man in good health. Some clones in this sample may be carry-over from other donors' samples. The CDR3 loop reads CASSPGRTGAADTQYF. CDR3 DNA sequence: TGTGCCAGCTCACCGGGTCGTACGGGAGCCGCAGATACGCAGTATTTT.